This passage covers 18 T cell receptor beta chains from one sample sequenced in a study of blood T cell repertoires in COVID-19. The protocol was immunoSEQ multiplex PCR, while the TCRdb copy is restricted to in-frame clones and leaves out a portion. This table has 95,000 to 100,000 clones, roughly 85% appearing once. Sample: peripheral blood. These receptors all stem from a woman aged 65 to 85 with active or convalescent COVID-19.

The chain carries TRBV7-2 and TRBJ1-2, with unresolved D. The V end lost 5 bases, the J end lost 4 bases, and 14 bases lay between the germline ends. Germline loops: CDR1 SGHTA, CDR2 FQGNSA. The CDR3 extends over 14 amino acids. CDR3 sequence (DNA): TGTGCCAGCAGCAGCCCCGTGGGCCTCTATGGCTACACCTTC. This gives the protein CASSSPVGLYGYTF.

The chain employs TRBV27 and TRBJ2-3; 9 bases align to TRBD2. After removal of 2 bases from V and 0 bases from J, the junction contained 3 bases not matched to a gene. Germline CDR1 is MNHEY and CDR2 is SMNVEV (reference sequence). The CDR3 totals 16 residues. The CDR3 sequence: CASSLLRGGSTDTQYF. The CDR3 bases are TGTGCCAGCAGTTTACTGCGGGGGGGTAGCACAGATACGCAGTATTTT.

The rearrangement joins TRBV27 to TRBJ1-1; D is unresolved. The CDR3 runs 13 residues. V was pared by 2 bases and J by 8 bases, with 12 bases between. The germline gives CDR1 MNHEY, CDR2 SMNVEV (reference sequence). The CDR3 is CASSLEAGREAFF. Here the CDR3 DNA reads TGTGCCAGCAGTTTAGAGGCGGGGAGGGAAGCTTTCTTT.

Points on this clone: The sample carries other DNA sequences with the same CDR3. The V gene is TRBV30, the J gene TRBJ2-7, with D possibly matching TRBD1 (6 bases). Germline CDR1 and CDR2: GTSNPN and SVGIG (reference sequence). V lost 3 bases to trimming and J lost 2 bases, with 11 bases between them. The CDR3 totals 13 residues. The CDR3 sequence: CAWSLQGPYEQYF. The DNA for the CDR3 is TGTGCCTGGAGCCTCCAGGGGCCCTACGAGCAGTACTTC.

The chain joins TRBV28 to TRBJ1-1, with 7 bases that match TRBD1. The CDR3 is made up of 14 amino acids. Unmatched junction bases numbered 5, after V lost 5 bases and J lost 2 bases. Germline lookup yields CDR1 MDHEN and CDR2 SYDVKM. CDR3 sequence (DNA): TGTGCCAGCAGTCCAGGGACAGACAACACTGAAGCTTTCTTT. Translation gives CASSPGTDNTEAFF.

The rearrangement joins TRBV7-2 to TRBJ2-1; 9 bases are a match to TRBD2. The trim removed 3 bases at V and 2 bases at J, leaving 2 bases unmatched. The CDR3 totals 15 residues. Germline values: CDR1 SGHTA, CDR2 FQGNSA. DNA of the CDR3: TGTGCCAGCAGCTTCGTAGCGGGGGCCTACAATGAGCAGTTCTTC. This translates into CASSFVAGAYNEQFF.

CDR3 sequence (DNA): TGTGCCAGCAAGCCGGGACAGGGGACAAACACTGAAGCTTTCTTT. This sequence encodes CASKPGQGTNTEAFF. This chain uses TRBV3-1 (or the pseudogene TRBV3-2) with TRBJ1-1; 10 nucleotides agree with TRBD1. The V gene's germline CDR1 is LGHDT and CDR2 YNNKEL (reference sequence). The trim removed 7 bases at V and 2 bases at J, leaving 7 bases unmatched. The CDR3 spans 15 residues.

The gene calls are TRBV20-1 and TRBJ2-1, with TRBD2 matching over 8 bases. There are 11 residues in the CDR3. Trimming cost V 1 base and J 14 bases; bases outside gene matches: 4. Looked up from germline, CDR1 is DFQATT and CDR2 is SNEGSKA (reference sequence). The CDR3, as DNA: TGCAGTGCTAGAGCGGGGGGGCATGAGTTCTTC. Protein: CSARAGGHEFF.

The rearrangement links TRBV7-8 to TRBJ2-1, with 7 nucleotides matching TRBD2. Trimming at V came to 2 bases and at J to 0 bases, leaving 4 bases not matched to a gene. The CDR3 is made up of 16 amino acids. Germline-derived CDR1 and CDR2 are SGHVS and FQNEAQ. The CDR3 bases are TGTGCCAGCAGCTTATTCAGCGGGACCTCCTACAATGAGCAGTTCTTC. Its protein is CASSLFSGTSYNEQFF.

V and J are TRBV4-2 and TRBJ1-4; D is ambiguous. This CDR3 has 22 residues. Germline V CDR1 and CDR2: LGHNA, YNFKEQ. V lost 4 bases to trimming and J lost 3 bases, with 33 bases between them. The CDR3 is CASSPVLFSAGKIGRSNEKLFF. CDR3 sequence (DNA): TGTGCCAGCAGCCCCGTATTGTTTTCGGCGGGGAAAATAGGTCGGTCTAATGAAAAACTGTTTTTT.

The V call is TRBV6-6, the J call TRBJ1-2, with 8 bases fitting TRBD1. Trimming removed 2 bases from V and 5 bases from J; junction bases left unmatched: 10. Germline V gene lookup returns CDR1 MNHNY and CDR2 SVGAGI (reference sequence). The CDR3 runs 16 residues. The CDR3 coding sequence is TGTGCCAGCAGTTACAATATTGGACAGGGTAATTATGGCTACACCTTC. It specifies CASSYNIGQGNYGYTF.

The chain employs TRBV5-4 and TRBJ2-2; maybe TRBD1 (6 bases). The CDR3 contains 15 residues. V lost 3 bases and J lost 1, with 10 bases in between. CDR1 is SGHNT, CDR2 YYREEE, per germline (reference sequence). The CDR3 nucleotides read TGTGCCAGCAGCTCAGTGGGACAGAACACCGGGGAGCTGTTTTTT. Translation: CASSSVGQNTGELFF.

The gene calls are TRBV12-3 or TRBV12-4 and TRBJ1-5; maybe TRBD1 (5 bases). The ends were cut back, 10 bases at V and 2 bases at J, with 12 bases in the middle. This CDR3 has 13 residues. CDR3 region: CATSQQGNQPQHF. CDR3 DNA: TGTGCCACCTCCCAACAGGGCAATCAGCCCCAGCATTTT.

The genes are TRBV20-1 and TRBJ2-2; D not certain. The CDR3 is made up of 11 amino acids. Trimming removed 4 bases at V and 5 bases at J, with 5 bases between. From germline, CDR1 is DFQATT and CDR2 SNEGSKA (reference sequence). CDR3 in amino acids: CSAIRTGELFF. The DNA of the CDR3 is TGCAGTGCTATCCGGACCGGGGAGCTGTTTTTT.

This chain links TRBV27 with TRBJ1-1; 10 positions match TRBD1. The V gene end was trimmed by 6 bases and the J gene end by 10 bases; junction bases not matched to a gene: 20. The germline gives CDR1 MNHEY, CDR2 SMNVEV (reference sequence). CDR3 length equals 17 residues. The CDR3 region has the DNA TGTGCCAGCAGGGGAGCCTTCGACAGGGGGCAAGGGGTTGTAGCTTTCTTT. It encodes CASRGAFDRGQGVVAFF.

The chain uses TRBV28 and TRBJ2-7, with a tentative D call TRBD1 (5 bases). Germline-derived CDR1 and CDR2 are MDHEN and SYDVKM. CDR3 size: 14 residues. Trimming removed 4 bases from V and 3 bases from J, with 13 bases in between. CDR3 in amino acids: CASSSLTDLYEQYF. For the CDR3, the DNA is TGTGCCAGCAGTTCACTGACAGACCTCTACGAGCAGTACTTC.

The chain is built from TRBV7-8 and TRBJ2-5, with 9 bases lining up with TRBD1. The CDR3 is 16 amino acids. V shed 3 bases and J 3 bases; nucleotides not matched to a gene: 8. In germline, CDR1 is SGHVS, CDR2 FQNEAQ. The CDR3 coding sequence is TGTGCCAGCAGCTTTACCCCGGGACAGGGAAAAGAGACCCAGTACTTC. The encoded protein is CASSFTPGQGKETQYF.

This clone occurred a few times. This chain links TRBV11-3 with TRBJ2-7, with TRBD2 as a possible D gene (6 bases). CDR1 and CDR2 (germline): SGHNT, YENEEA. The length of the CDR3 is 14 residues. V was clipped by 5 bases and J by 0 bases, with 11 bases between them. CDR3 region: CASSVSSVSYEQYF. CDR3 nucleotide sequence: TGTGCCAGCAGCGTGTCTAGCGTCTCCTACGAGCAGTACTTC.